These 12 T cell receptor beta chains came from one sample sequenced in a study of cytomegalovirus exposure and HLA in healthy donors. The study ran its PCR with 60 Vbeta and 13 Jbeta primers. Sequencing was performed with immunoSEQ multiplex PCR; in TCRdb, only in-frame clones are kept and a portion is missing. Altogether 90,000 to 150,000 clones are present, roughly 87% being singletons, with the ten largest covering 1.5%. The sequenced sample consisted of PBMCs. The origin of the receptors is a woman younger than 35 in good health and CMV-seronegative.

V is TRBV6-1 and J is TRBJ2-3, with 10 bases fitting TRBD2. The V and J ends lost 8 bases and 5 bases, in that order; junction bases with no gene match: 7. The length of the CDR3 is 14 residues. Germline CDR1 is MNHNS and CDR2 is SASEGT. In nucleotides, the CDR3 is TGTGCCAGCCTGAGGAGCGGGGGGGGAGATACGCAGTATTTT. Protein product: CASLRSGGGDTQYF.

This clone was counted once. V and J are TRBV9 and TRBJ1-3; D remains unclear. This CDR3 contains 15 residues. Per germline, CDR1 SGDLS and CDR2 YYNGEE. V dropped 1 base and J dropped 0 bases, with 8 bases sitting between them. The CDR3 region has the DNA TGTGCCAGCAGCGTACGGGAGGGCTCTGGAAACACCATATATTTT. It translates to CASSVREGSGNTIYF.

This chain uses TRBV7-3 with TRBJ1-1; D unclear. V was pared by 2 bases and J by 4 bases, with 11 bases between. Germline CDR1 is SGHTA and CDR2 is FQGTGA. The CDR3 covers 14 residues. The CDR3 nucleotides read TGTGCCAGCAGCTTAGGTGCTCCGGGCACTGAAGCTTTCTTT. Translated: CASSLGAPGTEAFF.

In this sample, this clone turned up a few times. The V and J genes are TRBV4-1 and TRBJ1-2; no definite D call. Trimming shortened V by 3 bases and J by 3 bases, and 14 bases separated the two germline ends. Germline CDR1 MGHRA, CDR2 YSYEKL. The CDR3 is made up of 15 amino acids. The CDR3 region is CASSHLSRSDYGYTF. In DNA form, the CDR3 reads TGCGCCAGCAGCCATCTCTCGCGGTCGGACTATGGCTACACCTTC.

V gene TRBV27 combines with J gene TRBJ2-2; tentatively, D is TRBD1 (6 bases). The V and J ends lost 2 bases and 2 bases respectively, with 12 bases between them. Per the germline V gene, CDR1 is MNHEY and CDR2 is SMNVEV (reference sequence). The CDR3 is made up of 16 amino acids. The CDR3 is CASSLGGTLNTGELFF. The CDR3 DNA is TGTGCCAGCAGTTTAGGTGGGACACTAAACACCGGGGAGCTGTTTTTT.

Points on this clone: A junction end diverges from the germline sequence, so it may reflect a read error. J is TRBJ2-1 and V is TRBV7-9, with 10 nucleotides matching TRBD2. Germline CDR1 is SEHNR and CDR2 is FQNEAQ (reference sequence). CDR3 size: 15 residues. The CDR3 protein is CSSSRTSGYYNEQFF. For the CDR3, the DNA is TGTTCCAGCAGTCGGACTAGCGGATACTACAATGAGCAGTTCTTC. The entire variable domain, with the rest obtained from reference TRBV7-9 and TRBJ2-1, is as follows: DTGVSQNPRHKITKRGQNVTFRCDPISEHNRLYWYRQTLGQGPEFLTYFQNEAQLEKSRLLSDRFSAERPKGSFSTLEIQRTEQGDSAMYLCSSSRTSGYYNEQFFGPGTRLTVL.

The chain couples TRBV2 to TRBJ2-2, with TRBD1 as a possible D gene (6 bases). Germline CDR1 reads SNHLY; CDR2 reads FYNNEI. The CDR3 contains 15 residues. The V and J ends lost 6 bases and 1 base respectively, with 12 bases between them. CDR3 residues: CASRVDRWNTGELFF. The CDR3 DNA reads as TGTGCCAGCAGGGTGGACAGATGGAACACCGGGGAGCTGTTTTTT. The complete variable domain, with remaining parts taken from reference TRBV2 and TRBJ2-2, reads EPEVTQTPSHQVTQMGQEVILRCVPISNHLYFYWYRQILGQKVEFLVSFYNNEISEKSEIFDDQFSVERPDGSNFTLKIRSTKLEDSAMYFCASRVDRWNTGELFFGEGSRLTVL.

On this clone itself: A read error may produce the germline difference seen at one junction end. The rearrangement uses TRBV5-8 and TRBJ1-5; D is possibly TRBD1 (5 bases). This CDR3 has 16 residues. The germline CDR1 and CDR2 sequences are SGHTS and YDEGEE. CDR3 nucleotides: TGTGCCAGCAGCTTGCCAGATGGGGGAGGGAATCAACCCCAGCATTTT. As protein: CASSLPDGGGNQPQHF.

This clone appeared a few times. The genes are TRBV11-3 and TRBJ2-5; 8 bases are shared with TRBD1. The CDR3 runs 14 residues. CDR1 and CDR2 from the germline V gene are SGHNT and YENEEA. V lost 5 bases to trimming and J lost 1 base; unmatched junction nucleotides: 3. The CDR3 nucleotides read TGTGCCAGCAGCGCAGGGGGCGCCCAAGAGACCCAGTACTTC. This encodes CASSAGGAQETQYF.

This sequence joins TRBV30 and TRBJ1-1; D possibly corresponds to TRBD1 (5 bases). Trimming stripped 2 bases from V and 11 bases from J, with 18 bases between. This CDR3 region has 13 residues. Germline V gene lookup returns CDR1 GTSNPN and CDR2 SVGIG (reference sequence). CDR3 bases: TGTGCCTGGAGTAGTGGGCCAGGGTCGATGGCTTTCTTT. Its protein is CAWSSGPGSMAFF.

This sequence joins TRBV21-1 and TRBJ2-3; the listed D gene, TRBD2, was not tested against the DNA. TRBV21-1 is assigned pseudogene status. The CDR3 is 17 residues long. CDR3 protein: CASSNVREGLDTDTQYF. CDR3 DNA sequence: TGTGCCAGCAGCAATGTGAGGGAGGGCCTGGACACAGATACGCAGTATTTT.

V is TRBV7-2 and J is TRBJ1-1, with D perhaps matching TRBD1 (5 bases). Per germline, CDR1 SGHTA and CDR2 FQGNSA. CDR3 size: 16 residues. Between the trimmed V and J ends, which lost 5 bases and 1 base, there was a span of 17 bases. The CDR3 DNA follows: TGTGCCAGCAGCCTTAGGTCGGGGGGGTGGAACACTGAAGCTTTCTTT. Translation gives CASSLRSGGWNTEAFF.